This T cell receptor (beta chain) was sequenced during a study of regulatory T cells in long-lasting Graves disease. Relying on iRepertoire HTBI primers and Arm-PCR of CDR3 regions, the team built TCR beta libraries. Via MiXCR, TCRdb re-called the multiplex PCR reads, giving one row per CDR3 protein. The sample lists about 220,000 distinct CDR3 sequences, around 20% occurring once. CDR1 and CDR2 (germline): MNHEY, SVGAGI. The CDR3 runs to 15 residues. Trimming pared 2 bases from V and 8 bases from J, leaving 18 bases between. Documented time point: newly diagnosed GD, antithyroid drugs for less than 3 months. With RNA extracted from PBMCs as input, the TCR library was made. This clonotype was recorded many times.

The receptor comes from a female donor with Graves disease. The sample here was peripheral blood mononuclear cells (PBMCs), taken at new diagnosis, from a patient treated with antithyroid drugs. The J gene is TRBJ1-1, the V gene TRBV6-5; the D is unclear. This CDR3 reads CASSYGGLGSREAFF. Written as DNA, the CDR3 is TGTGCCAGCAGTTACGGAGGGTTGGGGAGTAGAGAAGCTTTCTTT.